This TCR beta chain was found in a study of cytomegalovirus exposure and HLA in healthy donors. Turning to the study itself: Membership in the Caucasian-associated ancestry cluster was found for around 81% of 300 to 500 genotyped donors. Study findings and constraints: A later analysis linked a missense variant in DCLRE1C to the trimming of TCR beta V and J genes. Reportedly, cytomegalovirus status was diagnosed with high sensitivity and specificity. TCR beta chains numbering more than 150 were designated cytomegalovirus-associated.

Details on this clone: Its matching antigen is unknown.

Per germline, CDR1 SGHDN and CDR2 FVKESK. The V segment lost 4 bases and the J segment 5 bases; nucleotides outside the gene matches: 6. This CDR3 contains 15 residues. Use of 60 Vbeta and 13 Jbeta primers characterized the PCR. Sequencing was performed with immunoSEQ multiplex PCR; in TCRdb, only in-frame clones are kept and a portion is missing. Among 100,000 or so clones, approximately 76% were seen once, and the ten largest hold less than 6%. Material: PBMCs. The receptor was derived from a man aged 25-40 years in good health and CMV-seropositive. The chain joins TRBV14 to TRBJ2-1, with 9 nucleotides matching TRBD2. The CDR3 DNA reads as TGTGCCAGCAGCCCTCGCCTAGCGGGACACAATGAGCAGTTCTTC. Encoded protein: CASSPRLAGHNEQFF. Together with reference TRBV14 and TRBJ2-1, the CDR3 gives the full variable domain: EAGVTQFPSHSVIEKGQTVTLRCDPISGHDNLYWYRRVMGKEIKFLLHFVKESKQDESGMPNNRFLAERTGGTYSTLKVQPAELEDSGVYFCASSPRLAGHNEQFFGPGTRLTVL.